Shown below are 2 T cell receptor beta chains from a single sample sequenced in a study of blood T cell repertoires in COVID-19. Clones were sequenced by immunoSEQ multiplex PCR, and TCRdb holds only the in-frame ones, with some missing. Among roughly 220,000 clones listed, 65% to 90% were seen once. The sequenced material came from peripheral blood. The receptors come from a man aged 80 or over with acute or convalescent COVID-19.

CDR3 residues: CASGGGQGLYNEQFF. CDR3 nucleotides: TGTGCCAGCGGGGGTGGACAGGGGCTCTACAATGAGCAGTTCTTC. The rearrangement uses TRBV7-3 and TRBJ2-1; 9 bases map to TRBD1. The CDR3 runs 15 residues. J was trimmed by 3 bases and V by 8 bases; bases with no gene match: 8. Germline values: CDR1 SGHTA, CDR2 FQGTGA.

The chain links TRBV4-1 to TRBJ1-5, with D uncertain. V lost 0 bases to trimming and J lost 3 bases, with 9 bases between them. Germline V gene sequence: CDR1 MGHRA, CDR2 YSYEKL. The CDR3 is 15 amino acids. CDR3 sequence reads: CASSQDVGLNQPQHF. In nucleotides, the CDR3 is TGCGCCAGCAGCCAAGATGTTGGACTCAATCAGCCCCAGCATTTT.